A single sample is the source of the 20 T cell receptor beta chains below, sequenced in a study of cytomegalovirus exposure and HLA in healthy donors. The study ran its PCR with 60 Vbeta and 13 Jbeta primers. The assay was immunoSEQ multiplex PCR, and TCRdb's table has in-frame clones only and misses some. The data show about 140,000 clones, 75% to 80% seen once. The sequencing sample was made of PBMCs. The receptors were gathered from a male donor in good health and CMV-seronegative.

The chain recombines TRBV14 with TRBJ2-1; TRBD1 matches at 9 bases. Trimming at V came to 4 bases and at J to 5 bases, leaving 18 bases not matched to a gene. The CDR3 is 19 amino acids. Germline V CDR1 and CDR2: SGHDN, FVKESK. CDR3: CASSPRDRVVPDKNNEQFF. As DNA, the CDR3 is TGTGCCAGCAGCCCTCGGGACAGGGTCGTACCAGACAAAAACAATGAGCAGTTCTTC.

The gene calls are TRBV5-6 and TRBJ2-1; D is undetermined. V lost 3 bases to trimming and J lost 14 bases, with 12 bases between them. The CDR3 has 11 amino acids. The germline gives CDR1 SGHDT, CDR2 YYEEEE. CDR3 protein: CASSSLEREFF. DNA of the CDR3: TGTGCCAGCAGCTCTTTAGAACGGGAGTTCTTC.

This chain joins TRBV5-6 and TRBJ1-5, with 9 positions matching TRBD1. The CDR3 runs to 15 residues. V was pared by 0 bases and J by 4 bases, with 2 bases of the junction left unmatched. Germline CDR1 SGHDT, CDR2 YYEEEE. DNA of the CDR3: TGTGCCAGCAGCTTGGAAGGGACAGGGAATCAGCCCCAGCATTTT. This translates into CASSLEGTGNQPQHF. The variable domain in full, completed from reference TRBV5-6 and TRBJ1-5, reads DAGVTQSPTHLIKTRGQQVTLRCSPKSGHDTVSWYQQALGQGPQFIFQYYEEEERQRGNFPDRFSGHQFPNYSSELNVNALLLGDSALYLCASSLEGTGNQPQHFGDGTRLSIL.

This chain links TRBV10-3 with TRBJ2-1; TRBD2 matches at 11 bases. This CDR3 is 14 amino acids long. The germline V gene has CDR1 ENHRY and CDR2 SYGVKD. Unmatched junction bases numbered 4, after V lost 6 bases and J lost 6 bases. This CDR3 is CAISGTSGTNEQFF. The CDR3 nucleotides read TGTGCCATCAGCGGGACTAGCGGTACCAATGAGCAGTTCTTC.

The chain carries TRBV29-1 and TRBJ2-3; D is unresolved. V dropped 4 bases and J dropped 0 bases, with 8 bases sitting between them. Per the germline V gene, CDR1 is SQVTM and CDR2 is ANQGSEA. This CDR3 has 13 residues. The CDR3 is CSVATDSTDTQYF. The CDR3 DNA reads TGCAGCGTTGCTACAGACAGCACAGATACGCAGTATTTT.

J is TRBJ1-2 and V is TRBV29-1; the match to TRBD1 covers 7 bases. The germline V gene encodes CDR1 SQVTM and CDR2 ANQGSEA. The trim removed 6 bases at V and 6 bases at J, leaving 13 bases unmatched. This CDR3 has 14 residues. For the CDR3, the DNA is TGCAGCGTCGGTCCGAGGGGGCTCTACGATGGCTACACCTTC. Translating gives CSVGPRGLYDGYTF. The whole variable domain, remainder taken from reference TRBV29-1 and TRBJ1-2, is SAVISQKPSRDICQRGTSLTIQCQVDSQVTMMFWYRQQPGQSLTLIATANQGSEATYESGFVIDKFPISRPNLTFSTLTVSNMSPEDSSIYLCSVGPRGLYDGYTFGSGTRLTVV.

The chain recombines TRBV25-1 with TRBJ2-1; 16 nucleotides agree with TRBD2. The germline CDR1 and CDR2 sequences are MGHDK and SYGVNS. This CDR3 is 16 amino acids long. Germline trimming cut 4 bases from V and 7 bases from J; bases unmatched to any gene: 4. This CDR3 reads CASSGGLAGGGNEQFF. CDR3 sequence (DNA): TGTGCCAGCAGTGGGGGACTAGCGGGAGGGGGGAATGAGCAGTTCTTC.

CDR3 protein: CASSYFRGRSSKNIQYF. CDR3 nucleotide sequence: TGTGCCAGCAGTTACTTCAGGGGGCGCTCATCCAAAAACATTCAGTACTTC. The chain is built from TRBV28 and TRBJ2-4; the match to TRBD1 covers 8 bases. Trimming cost V 4 bases and J 2 bases; bases outside gene matches: 10. CDR3 length: 17 amino acids. Germline CDR1 is MDHEN and CDR2 is SYDVKM.

This clone was found a few times. This chain joins TRBV2 and TRBJ2-7; D perhaps matches TRBD2 (6 bases). CDR1 and CDR2 from the germline V gene are SNHLY and FYNNEI. CDR3 length: 13 residues. V was cut by 8 bases and J by 3 bases, with 14 bases left in between. CDR3 DNA sequence: TGTGCCAGCGGCGGGGCGGGGCTCTACGAGCAGTACTTC. Translation: CASGGAGLYEQYF.

The chain has TRBV25-1 and TRBJ2-5; the match to TRBD2 covers 12 bases. CDR3 size: 16 residues. Germline-derived CDR1 and CDR2 are MGHDK and SYGVNS. The V and J ends lost 5 bases and 2 bases, in that order; junction bases with no gene match: 6. DNA of the CDR3: TGTGCCAGCAGTCCTAAAGGGACTAGCGGGCAAGAGACCCAGTACTTC. Translating gives CASSPKGTSGQETQYF. Supplemented by reference TRBV25-1 and TRBJ2-5, the full variable domain reads EADIYQTPRYLVIGTGKKITLECSQTMGHDKMYWYQQDPGMELHLIHYSYGVNSTEKGDLSSESTVSRIRTEHFPLTLESARPSHTSQYLCASSPKGTSGQETQYFGPGTRLLVL.

V usage is TRBV10-3 and J usage is TRBJ1-3; tentative D call: TRBD1 (5 bases). Trimming cost V 6 bases and J 7 bases, with 16 bases left between them. The CDR3 consists of 14 residues. The germline V gene has CDR1 ENHRY and CDR2 SYGVKD. CDR3 coding DNA: TGTGCCATCAGGGGGGGGACGGCCTCCAACACCATATATTTT. This encodes CAIRGGTASNTIYF.

This chain joins TRBV6-6 and TRBJ1-4; TRBD1 aligns across 7 bases. Unmatched junction bases numbered 1, after V lost 5 bases and J lost 1 base. The length of the CDR3 is 14 residues. Germline CDR1 and CDR2: MNHNY and SVGAGI (reference sequence). The CDR3 loop is CASSRQGTNEKLFF. The CDR3 DNA reads as TGTGCCAGCAGTAGACAGGGAACTAATGAAAAACTGTTTTTT.

The chain is built from TRBV19 and TRBJ2-1; possible D gene TRBD1, 5 bases. Trimming removed 0 bases at V and 3 bases at J, with 15 bases between. CDR1 LNHDA and CDR2 SQIVND come from the germline V gene (reference sequence). This CDR3 is 17 amino acids long. The CDR3 here is CASSIDRQGMIYNEQFF. CDR3 nucleotides: TGTGCCAGTAGTATAGATCGGCAGGGTATGATCTACAATGAGCAGTTCTTC.

In this sample, this clone turned up a few times. CDR3 residues: CASSVGGGVKANEQYF. In nucleotides, the CDR3 is TGTGCCAGCAGCGTAGGAGGGGGGGTCAAAGCTAACGAGCAGTACTTC. J is TRBJ2-7 and V is TRBV9; perhaps TRBD2 as D (7 bases). The CDR3 has 16 amino acids. Trimming removed 0 bases from V and 5 bases from J, with 18 bases in between. Germline V gives CDR1 SGDLS, CDR2 YYNGEE.

The chain carries TRBV27 and TRBJ1-2; TRBD1 matches at 8 bases. The germline gives CDR1 MNHEY, CDR2 SMNVEV (reference sequence). The CDR3 is made up of 17 amino acids. The trim removed 0 bases at V and 0 bases at J, leaving 6 bases unmatched. CDR3 sequence (DNA): TGTGCCAGCAGTTTATCGGCAGGGGGCGACGCTAACTATGGCTACACCTTC. It codes for CASSLSAGGDANYGYTF.

The V call is TRBV5-6, the J call TRBJ1-1, with unresolved D. CDR1 and CDR2 (germline): SGHDT, YYEEEE. The CDR3 is 13 amino acids. V dropped 3 bases and J dropped 4 bases, with 10 bases sitting between them. The CDR3 reads CASSSLPGTEAFF. DNA for the CDR3: TGTGCCAGCAGCTCGTTACCGGGCACTGAAGCTTTCTTT.

The chain carries TRBV5-1 and TRBJ2-7; 10 positions agree with TRBD1. V shed 4 bases and J 6 bases; nucleotides not matched to a gene: 4. The CDR3 spans 13 residues. Germline values: CDR1 SGHRS, CDR2 YFSETQ. The CDR3 reads CASSIGQGVEQYF. For the CDR3, the DNA is TGCGCCAGCAGCATCGGACAGGGGGTCGAGCAGTACTTC.

The V and J genes are TRBV2 and TRBJ1-6, with D tentatively TRBD1 (6 bases). Germline V gene data show CDR1 as SNHLY and CDR2 as FYNNEI. V was trimmed by 6 bases and J by 6 bases, leaving 15 bases between them. The CDR3 loop spans 15 amino acids. CDR3 in DNA: TGTGCCAGCAGCGCCCGGGACACCCTTAATTCACCCCTCCACTTT. Translated: CASSARDTLNSPLHF.

This chain uses TRBV5-1 with TRBJ1-4; D remains unclear. Germline values: CDR1 SGHRS, CDR2 YFSETQ. Trimming pared 4 bases from V and 2 bases from J, leaving 12 bases between. This CDR3 has 15 amino acids. CDR3 sequence: CASSPSGGTNEKLFF. The CDR3 DNA is TGCGCCAGCAGCCCTTCAGGTGGGACTAATGAAAAACTGTTTTTT.

The V gene is TRBV10-3, the J gene TRBJ2-1; TRBD1 matches at 8 bases. The CDR3 runs 15 residues. Looked up from germline, CDR1 is ENHRY and CDR2 is SYGVKD. Trimming took 0 bases from V and 5 from J; bases not matched to a gene: 3. CDR3 loop: CAISESGTGNNEQFF. In DNA form, the CDR3 reads TGTGCCATCAGTGAGTCGGGGACAGGTAACAATGAGCAGTTCTTC.